Presented here are 15 T cell receptor beta chains from one specimen sequenced in a study of T cells in Graves' hyperthyroidism and ophthalmopathy. RNA transcripts gave rise to amplified TCR beta CDR3 regions. Researchers ran a first-round RT-PCR on the TCR CDR3 using the HTBI primer set. TCRdb analysed the multiplex PCR reads with MiXCR anew, one entry per CDR3 protein. The sample records 500,000 to 750,000 distinct CDR3 sequences, around 16% being singletons. The sequenced material came from blood. These receptors all stem from a young woman with Graves' hyperthyroidism.

This clonotype was recorded a few times. The gene calls are TRBV20-1 and TRBJ1-4, with D unclear. V lost 1 base and J lost 0, with 12 bases in between. Germline V lookup: CDR1 DFQATT, CDR2 SNEGSKA (reference sequence). The CDR3 is 16 amino acids. CDR3 bases: TGCAGTGCTAGAGTGTCGGAAATTGCAACTAATGAAAAACTGTTTTTT. Amino acids: CSARVSEIATNEKLFF.

This clonotype was detected many times. This rearrangement joins TRBV20-1 to TRBJ2-7; 11 bases map to TRBD2. This CDR3 comprises 16 residues. Germline loops: CDR1 DFQATT, CDR2 SNEGSKA (reference sequence). The trim removed 5 bases at V and 6 bases at J, leaving 15 bases unmatched. CDR3 bases: TGCAGTGCTGGAGGGAGGGTTGGGCTAGCGGGAGGCGAGCAGTACTTC. This gives the protein CSAGGRVGLAGGEQYF.

This clonotype was counted only a few times. Being one base from a much bigger clone, this may be a read error. It is likely a read error, because the conserved phenylalanine at the end of the CDR3 is missing. V and J are TRBV7-3 and TRBJ2-3; 7 bases align to TRBD2. J lost 1 base, V lost 5 bases, and 9 bases had no gene match. In germline, CDR1 is SGHTA, CDR2 FQGTGA. The CDR3 has 16 amino acids. The CDR3 DNA reads as TGTGCCAGCAGCCCACAGGTGGCGGGAGGCACAGATACGCAGTATTCT. Translation: CASSPQVAGGTDTQYS.

This clonotype has ten or more counts. The chain links TRBV28 to TRBJ1-5, with 11 bases that match TRBD1. This CDR3 spans 17 amino acids. V shed 1 base and J 6 bases; nucleotides not matched to a gene: 8. Germline CDR1 MDHEN, CDR2 SYDVKM. As DNA, the CDR3 is TGTGCCAGCAGTTTATACGGGCAGGGACAGGGGGGTCAGCCCCAGCATTTT. Protein: CASSLYGQGQGGQPQHF.

This clonotype was seen a single time. Being one base from a much bigger clone, this may be a read error. The rearrangement joins TRBV6-5 to TRBJ2-2; D may be TRBD1 (6 bases). The V gene's germline CDR1 is MNHEY and CDR2 SVGAGI. This CDR3 is built from 17 residues. V was clipped by 0 bases and J by 2 bases, with 13 bases between them. CDR3 residues: CASSYSRRTANTGELFF. CDR3 DNA sequence: TGTGCCAGCAGTTACTCCAGAAGGACAGCAAACACCGGGGAGCTGTTTTTT.

This clonotype was found many times. The genes are TRBV7-9 and TRBJ2-1; D is undetermined. CDR1 is SEHNR and CDR2 is FQNEAQ in the germline V gene (reference sequence). The CDR3 loop spans 14 amino acids. Trimming left V 2 bases short and J 10 bases short, with 15 bases between. The CDR3 DNA is TGTGCCAGCAGCTTAATCCGGACCTACCCAGAGCAGTTCTTC. Its protein product is CASSLIRTYPEQFF. The entire variable domain, with the rest obtained from reference TRBV7-9 and TRBJ2-1, is as follows: DTGVSQNPRHKITKRGQNVTFRCDPISEHNRLYWYRQTLGQGPEFLTYFQNEAQLEKSRLLSDRFSAERPKGSFSTLEIQRTEQGDSAMYLCASSLIRTYPEQFFGPGTRLTVL.

The sample holds many counts of this clonotype. The chain links TRBV28 to TRBJ1-2; 10 nucleotides line up with TRBD1. CDR1 and CDR2 (germline): MDHEN, SYDVKM. The CDR3 is made up of 17 amino acids. The V and J ends lost 4 bases and 4 bases, in that order; junction bases with no gene match: 12. The CDR3 reads CASSYYPRDRGIYGYTF. DNA for the CDR3: TGTGCCAGCAGTTATTACCCACGGGACAGGGGAATCTATGGCTACACCTTC.

This clonotype came up a few times. A much larger clone differs by one base, so this may be a read error. The chain carries TRBV29-1 and TRBJ1-1, with TRBD1 matching over 8 bases. The CDR3 extends over 15 amino acids. CDR1 and CDR2 from the germline V gene are SQVTM and ANQGSEA. The CDR3 is CSVAGTGGENTEALF. The CDR3 DNA reads TGCAGCGTCGCAGGGACAGGTGGCGAGAACACTGAAGCTCTCTTT.

In this sample, this clonotype turned up many times. V usage is TRBV2 and J usage is TRBJ1-5; 7 bases agree with TRBD1. Losses at the gene ends were 5 bases for V and 5 bases for J; bases not matched to a gene: 6. CDR3 length equals 14 residues. The germline V gene has CDR1 SNHLY and CDR2 FYNNEI. CDR3 nucleotide sequence: TGTGCCAGCAGTTGGGACAGCGGCTATCAGCCCCAGCATTTT. Translating gives CASSWDSGYQPQHF.

V is TRBV4-3 and J is TRBJ2-3; TRBD2 aligns across 7 bases. After removal of 0 bases from V and 6 bases from J, the junction contained 6 bases not matched to a gene. Germline assignment: CDR1 LGHNA and CDR2 YSLEER. The CDR3 covers 15 residues. The CDR3 DNA reads TGCGCCAGCAGCCAAGAGGCGGCTAGCGGCGATACGCAGTATTTT. The encoded protein is CASSQEAASGDTQYF.

This clonotype was seen many times. The chain employs TRBV6-6 and TRBJ2-3; 12 bases agree with TRBD2. Germline CDR1 and CDR2: MNHNY and SVGAGI (reference sequence). V gave up 2 bases and J gave up 5 bases; unmatched junction bases: 5. This CDR3 has 16 amino acids. CDR3 loop: CASSYLAGGPGDTQYF. The CDR3, as DNA: TGTGCCAGCAGTTACCTAGCGGGAGGGCCTGGAGATACGCAGTATTTT.

This clonotype was counted only a few times. The J gene is TRBJ1-1, the V gene TRBV4-1; D is perhaps TRBD1 (5 bases). Trimming left V 3 bases short and J 7 bases short, with 18 bases between. Germline V gene sequence: CDR1 MGHRA, CDR2 YSYEKL. The CDR3 spans 15 residues. The CDR3 loop is CASSHGQAYGGEAFF. DNA of the CDR3: TGCGCCAGCAGCCACGGGCAGGCCTACGGGGGTGAAGCTTTCTTT.

This clonotype was picked up many times. This CDR3 is CASSPGSGNQPQHF. The CDR3 nucleotides read TGTGCCAGCAGCCCCGGGTCTGGCAATCAGCCCCAGCATTTT. This chain links TRBV7-9 with TRBJ1-5; D gene ambiguous. Trimming removed 5 bases at V and 2 bases at J, with 10 bases between. The CDR3 loop spans 14 amino acids. From germline, CDR1 is SEHNR and CDR2 FQNEAQ (reference sequence).

This clonotype has at least ten counts. CDR3 nucleotides: TGTGCCAGCAGCCAGGGAGGACAGAACTATGGCTACACCTTC. Translation gives CASSQGGQNYGYTF. The chain has TRBV3-1 and TRBJ1-2, with D tentatively TRBD1 (6 bases). CDR1 is LGHDT, CDR2 YNNKEL, per germline (reference sequence). Trimming removed 3 bases at V and 2 bases at J, with 10 bases between. The CDR3 loop spans 14 amino acids.

This clonotype was seen many times. V is TRBV7-2 and J is TRBJ1-4; D is uncertain. V was clipped by 1 base and J by 7 bases, with 13 bases between them. The CDR3 length is 15 residues. Germline CDR1 SGHTA, CDR2 FQGNSA. The CDR3, as DNA: TGTGCCAGCAGCTTAGATCTGCCTGTAGGTGAAAAACTGTTTTTT. Encoded protein: CASSLDLPVGEKLFF.